This T cell receptor (beta chain) stems from a study of chemoradiotherapy in HPV16-positive cancers (dated 2022 in TCRdb). With regard to the full study: Using functional T-cell assays on cells from a couple of HPV16-positive patients, the researchers defined candidate HPV-specific T-cell clones and common TCR motifs. The study asked whether T-cell immunity against the HPV oncoproteins E6 and E7 changes during chemoradiotherapy and whether it affects survival. The candidate HPV-specific TCRs and motifs were then tracked in TCR repertoires from more than 85 patients with HPV-related cancers. What the authors observed across the whole study: Expansion of candidate HPV-specific clones and E7-related TCR motifs was observed in the tumor microenvironment during treatment, whereas no such expansion was observed for non-HPV-specific T cells. Improved recurrence-free survival in HPV16-positive patients was associated with expansion of HPV-responsive T cells during chemoradiotherapy. Only a couple of HPV16-positive patients were used to derive the functional definition of HPV-specific T cells, and the survival association was reported for HPV16-positive patients.

The CDR3 holds 14 amino acids from the cysteine to the phenylalanine. The kept DNA is CDR3 alone, 42 bases in frame from the first base. V and J lose 1 base and 3 bases, and a span of 7 bases separates them. As encoded in the germline V gene, CDR1 is SGHTA while CDR2 is FQGNSA. Repertoires were sampled multiple times during chemoradiotherapy, which allowed clonal expansion in the tumor microenvironment to be followed. In regard to this clone: Its specific antigen is unknown. No qualities accompany the bases; no much larger clone lies one base away.

Receptor amplification or capture employed the immunoSEQ multiplex PCR assay. The immuneACCESS repertoire file appears here via TCRdb, limited to in-frame rearrangements. These files lack a portion of the clones; in checked studies, under half of the deficit traces to unresolved V genes, and the cause of the others is not known. This sample lists around 9,000 clones; roughly 71% were detected once. The leading ten clones occupy around 10% of the sample. Recombination linked TRBV7-2 to TRBJ2-1, with no confident D gene call. The TCR was taken from a human donor with HPV-associated anogenital cancer. Sequenced here: tumor tissue, sampled from a patient who underwent chemoradiotherapy. The nucleotide sequence is given as TGTGCCAGCAGCTTAGGCGGAGACTACAATGAGCAGTTCTTC. The translation is CASSLGGDYNEQFF. The reference TRBV7-2 and TRBJ2-1 proteins fill in what lies around the CDR3, so the full variable domain reads GAGVSQSPSNKVTEKGKDVELRCDPISGHTALYWYRQSLGQGLEFLIYFQGNSAPDKSGLPSDRFSAERTGGSVSTLTIQRTQQEDSAVYLCASSLGGDYNEQFFGPGTRLTVL.